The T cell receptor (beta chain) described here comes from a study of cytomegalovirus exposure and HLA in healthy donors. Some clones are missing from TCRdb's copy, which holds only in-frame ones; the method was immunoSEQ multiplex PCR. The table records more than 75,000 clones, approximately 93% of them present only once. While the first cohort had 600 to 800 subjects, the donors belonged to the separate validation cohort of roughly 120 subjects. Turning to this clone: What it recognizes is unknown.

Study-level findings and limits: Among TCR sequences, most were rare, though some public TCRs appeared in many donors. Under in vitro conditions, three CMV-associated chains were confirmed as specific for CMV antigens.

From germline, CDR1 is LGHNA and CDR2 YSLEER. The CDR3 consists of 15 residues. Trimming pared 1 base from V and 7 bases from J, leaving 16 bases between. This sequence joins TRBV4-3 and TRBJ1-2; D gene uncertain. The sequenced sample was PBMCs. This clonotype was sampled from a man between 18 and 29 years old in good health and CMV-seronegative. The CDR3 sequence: CASSQGPTPERGYTF. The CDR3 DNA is TGCGCCAGCAGCCAAGGACCCACACCGGAGCGTGGCTACACCTTC.